The following is a T cell receptor beta chain sequence with its context. Its antigen is still unknown. The input lacks base qualities; no much larger clone sits a single base away. The data were taken from a study of blood T cell repertoires in COVID-19 (TCRdb year 2020). As for the study more broadly: Collaborator samples came from the United States, Italy and Spain and covered acute and convalescent phases of COVID-19. The material from the prospective study consisted of cDNA or gDNA derived from T cells, B-cell-depleted T cells, or PBMCs. Subjects who had been exposed to COVID-19, were actively infected with it, or had recovered from it provided the deeply sampled blood TCRbeta repertoires that made up the dataset. The repertoires were made available in a free public database intended to serve as a resource for research on the immune response to SARS-CoV-2. The samples were drawn from the first 160 participants of the ongoing ImmuneRACE study and from 1,200 or so subjects provided by 6 global collaborators. A de-identified subject ID, COVID-19 status, age in years and sex were almost always included in the sample metadata. HLA class I and class II types, where available, came from metadata supplied by the sample provider rather than from assay-based typing.

From the cysteine through the phenylalanine, the CDR3 covers 17 amino acids. Only the CDR3 portion is preserved as DNA: 51 bases, with reading frame beginning at the first base. The junction carries 24 bases between V and J, which are trimmed by 1 base and 8 bases respectively. On the study overall, not on this receptor specifically: How much clinical and demographic metadata was included differed by source and by participant, and the metadata was provided uncurated.

TCRbeta CDR3 regions were amplified from genomic DNA by means of the immunoSEQ Assay, a bias-controlled multiplex PCR. The study's own analysis went as follows. Within the assay, amplification of reference gene primers was used to estimate how many nucleated cells each sample contained. To quantify the absolute abundance of each unique TCRbeta CDR3 rearrangement, sequence reads were collapsed and filtered. Productive Simpson clonality was computed per sample as the square root of Simpson's diversity index over productive rearrangements. The immuneACCESS repertoire file appears here via TCRdb, limited to in-frame rearrangements. These files lack a portion of the clones; in checked studies, under half of the deficit traces to unresolved V genes, and the cause of the others is not known. V and J calls and clone size are those listed in that table; D and trimming were worked out from the DNA. Across this sample there are 130,000 to 150,000 clones, with approximately 80% seen only once. Roughly 13% of the sample lies in the top ten.

Each collaborating institution followed its own protocols to collect whole blood in K2EDTA tubes. Collaborator samples were shipped for TCRbeta analysis as frozen whole blood, isolated PBMCs, or DNA extracted from either sample type. Material for sequencing was peripheral blood. The rearrangement combines TRBV5-3 with TRBJ1-2, with the D gene uncertain. TRBV5-3 is an ORF for which the function is uncertain. This TCR derives from a man between 60 and 75 years old with active or convalescent COVID-19. The CDR3 loop reads CARSLRRTTNPSCGYTF. The DNA sequence reads TGTGCCAGAAGCTTGAGGAGGACGACCAACCCCTCTTGCGGCTACACCTTC.